What follows is one TCR beta chain and its context. Naive CD8 isolation took CD45RO-negative cells positively selected for CCR7 and excluded terminally differentiated effector memory CD45RA+ cells. The data were taken from a study of shared clonotypes between healthy human individuals. This table comes from immunoSEQ multiplex PCR, and its TCRdb copy is limited to in-frame clones, with some not included. This table holds over 800,000 clones, more than 85% found once. V gave up 4 bases and J gave up 4 bases, with 11 bases separating them. Germline assignment: CDR1 SGHRS and CDR2 YFSETQ. The CDR3 loop spans 14 amino acids.

The chain links TRBV5-1 to TRBJ2-2, with D perhaps matching TRBD1 (6 bases). Sequenced: naive CD8+ T cells sorted from blood. This TCR came from a man younger than 40 in good health. The CDR3 DNA reads as TGCGCCAGCAGCGTACAGGGTTCCACCGGGGAGCTGTTTTTT. It yields the protein CASSVQGSTGELFF.